This T cell receptor (beta chain) stems from a study of T cell changes during pregnancy in multiple sclerosis. Some clones are missing from TCRdb's copy, which holds only in-frame ones; the method was immunoSEQ multiplex PCR. The table has some 21,000 clones, around 93% seen once. The V and J ends lost 3 bases and 3 bases respectively, with 12 bases between them. The CDR3 totals 14 residues. The V gene's germline CDR1 is MDHEN and CDR2 SYDVKM. Sequenced here: CD4+ T cells from peripheral blood mononuclear cells, sampled in the third trimester of pregnancy. This clonotype was obtained from a female donor with multiple sclerosis, enrolled in a pregnancy study. This chain uses TRBV28 with TRBJ2-7; a possible D gene is TRBD1 (5 bases). In nucleotides, the CDR3 is TGTGCCAGCAGTTTGACGAGACAGAGCTACGAGCAGTACTTC. This gives the protein CASSLTRQSYEQYF.